This T cell receptor (beta chain) originates from a study of shared clonotypes between healthy human individuals (dated by TCRdb to 2018 to 2021). With respect to the entire study: The cohort included three men and two women between 18 and 49 years of age. For each donor, three plates each were used for CD4 naive and CD4 memory, two plates were used for CD8 naive, and one plate was used for CD8 memory. The study deeply sequenced blood TCR repertoires of about 5 healthy adults to estimate repertoire size and the extent of clonotype sharing between individuals. To increase sequencing depth and limit assay-specific biases, different laboratories used diverse techniques to prepare libraries and sequence TCR repertoires. Leukapheresis yielded between about 0.94 and 8.9 billion PBMCs per donor.

Broader findings and caveats from the paper: Naive subsets generally had larger estimated clonotype richness than memory subsets did. When a handful of donors were compared, the shared fraction of clonotypes was about 5% for naive CD4, about 4% for naive CD8, 2.3% for memory CD4, and roughly 0.4% for memory CD8. The genetic and exposure-history diversity represented was limited by the small number of donors. Pairwise subsampling led to the expectation that sequencing depth would affect the degree of clonotype sharing among donors. Rarefaction of sorted-subset datasets indicated incomplete sequencing despite the large sequencing depth. Clonotypes shared by all four sorted-subset donors showed higher generation probabilities than non-shared clonotypes. Sampling was limited to blood, and TCR repertoires in tissue likely differ from TCR repertoires in blood.

Using the deep immunoSEQ assay, multiplex PCR amplified TCR CDR3 regions from genomic DNA. Extracted genomic DNA from each cell subset was spread evenly across all wells of several immunoSEQ 96-well plates, with each plate serving as a replicate. For sorted subsets, around 200 ng genomic DNA, equal to about 30,000 T cell genomes, was loaded into each replicate PCR. Purified libraries were measured with a Qubit 3.0 fluorometer, size-checked on a Bioanalyzer 2100, and measured again with the KAPA Library Quantification kit. Every immunoSEQ 96-well plate was sequenced on a separate single-read 150-cycle Illumina NextSeq 550 flow cell. From the authors' description of their analysis: Because only junctional sequences without quality scores were contained in the immunoSEQ output, filtering matching that applied to full-length reads could not be performed. Sequences were annotated with PyIR, a Python wrapper for IgBLAST v1.9, and V/J genes and CDR3 were assigned using IMGT germline references. Reads were removed for weak V/J assignments (E-value above 1e-6), missing CDR3, stop codons, out-of-frame junctions, or ambiguous translated residues. V3J clonotypes were defined by identical inferred V gene, J gene, and CDR3 amino acid sequence. Percentage overlap between repertoires was computed as shared unique clonotypes divided by the size of the smaller repertoire. Richness of each repertoire was evaluated using RTK rarefaction, the Chao1 estimator, and Recon v2.1 estimates of unobserved clonotypes. For all TCRbeta clonotypes obtained by the gDNA method from four donors, generation probabilities were computed with OLGA. TCRdb holds this immuneACCESS table with in-frame rearrangements only. Some clones are missing; in checked studies, unresolved V genes explain under half, and the rest has no known cause. The DNA gave D and trimming, while V, J and clone size come from that table. The sample includes fewer than 1.4 million clones, with 75% to 80% observed a single time. The ten top clones hold around 0.61% of the sample.

The donors were healthy, HIV-negative adults who had no recently reported acute infections or vaccinations. Every donor was a Caucasian adult residing in Nashville, Tennessee, USA. CD4+ T cells were enriched through magnetic negative selection, after which naive cells were positively selected on CD45RA and the remaining negative fraction served as the memory subset. Blood was obtained by leukapheresis, after which PBMCs were separated by Ficoll-Histopaque density gradient centrifugation and cryopreserved in liquid nitrogen vapor phase. Purity and quantity of every magnetically sorted T cell population were checked by analytical flow cytometry. From each sorted fraction, genomic DNA was isolated and quantified by UV absorbance on a Nanodrop 2000c. On this clone: Its antigen specificity is not known. Within one base of it there is no much larger clone, and no base qualities were kept. The sample has other DNA sequences that encode this CDR3 too.

CDR1 MDHEN and CDR2 SYDVKM are derived from the germline V gene. V lost 6 bases and J lost 0 bases, and the count of bases not matched to a germline gene is 4. The CDR3, cysteine through phenylalanine, is 15 amino acids long. This entry keeps only the CDR3 DNA: 45 bases, framed from base 1. The chain was built from TRBV28 and TRBJ2-2; TRBD2 agrees with 7 junctional bases. This clonotype was sampled from a man aged 18-30 years in good health. Some clones in this sample may be carry-over from other donors' samples. Sequencing was carried out using memory CD4+ T cells from PBMCs. The sample's cell subset or site label, decoded: CD45RA-negative fraction. The nucleotide sequence reads as follows: TGTGCCAGCAGACCGGGAGGATCGAACACCGGGGAGCTGTTTTTT. Its translation is CASRPGGSNTGELFF.